One sample yielded the 24 T cell receptor beta chains listed below, sequenced in a study of T cell changes during pregnancy in multiple sclerosis. Profiling relied on immunoSEQ multiplex PCR, and the TCRdb table lists in-frame clones only, not all of them. The sample consists of tens of thousands of clones, 85% to 95% of them appearing once. This sample comprised CD4+ T cells from peripheral blood mononuclear cells, obtained in the first trimester of pregnancy. The source of these receptors is a female donor with multiple sclerosis, enrolled in a pregnancy study.

The rearrangement joins TRBV2 to TRBJ1-1, with 7 positions matching TRBD1. From germline, CDR1 is SNHLY and CDR2 FYNNEI. V lost 7 bases, J lost 7 bases, and 12 bases stayed unmatched. The CDR3 is made up of 14 amino acids. CDR3 sequence: CASKERGGVGEAFF. The CDR3 DNA reads as TGTGCCAGCAAGGAGAGAGGGGGCGTCGGTGAAGCTTTCTTT.

In its sample, this clone was seen once. This sequence joins TRBV6-5 and TRBJ2-1; TRBD2 aligns across 10 bases. The ends lost 0 bases at V and 10 bases at J; junction bases unmatched: 9. The germline V gene has CDR1 MNHEY and CDR2 SVGAGI. This CDR3 has 16 amino acids. The CDR3 nucleotides read TGTGCCAGCAGTTACTCGAGTACTAGCGGGGTCGGAGAGCAGTTCTTC. It is translated as CASSYSSTSGVGEQFF.

The rearrangement joins TRBV5-1 to TRBJ2-1; D may be TRBD2 (6 bases). V was shortened by 4 bases and J by 6 bases, with 17 bases between the two germline ends. The CDR3 consists of 15 residues. Germline V gene data show CDR1 as SGHRS and CDR2 as YFSETQ. DNA for the CDR3: TGCGCCAGCAGCCGGGGAGGCGAAAGTCCCAATGAGCAGTTCTTC. Amino acid sequence: CASSRGGESPNEQFF.

The gene calls are TRBV4-3 and TRBJ1-2; D not certain. CDR3 length: 14 residues. CDR1 is LGHNA, CDR2 YSLEER, per germline. The V end lost 0 bases, the J end lost 3 bases, and 8 bases lay between the germline ends. The CDR3 sequence is CASSQDWADYGYTF. In DNA form, the CDR3 reads TGCGCCAGCAGCCAAGATTGGGCAGACTATGGCTACACCTTC.

The chain links TRBV5-1 to TRBJ2-7; 7 positions match TRBD1. Germline lookup yields CDR1 SGHRS and CDR2 YFSETQ. Losses at the gene ends were 4 bases for V and 0 bases for J; bases not matched to a gene: 4. The CDR3 spans 14 residues. The CDR3 loop is CASSPGQISYEQYF. In DNA form, the CDR3 reads TGCGCCAGCAGCCCGGGACAGATCTCCTACGAGCAGTACTTC.

The CDR3 reads CASSPQGAGYTEAFF. For the CDR3, the DNA is TGTGCCAGCAGTCCCCAGGGGGCGGGTTACACTGAAGCTTTCTTT. The J gene is TRBJ1-1, the V gene TRBV6-5, with 8 positions matching TRBD1. Per germline, CDR1 MNHEY and CDR2 SVGAGI. The CDR3 length is 15 residues. With 5 bases clipped from V and 3 bases from J, the junction kept 8 bases outside the gene matches.

This chain links TRBV6-6 with TRBJ1-1; D call uncertain. V dropped 0 bases and J dropped 5 bases, with 13 bases sitting between them. This CDR3 has 15 amino acids. Germline V gene data show CDR1 as MNHNY and CDR2 as SVGAGI (reference sequence). For the CDR3, the DNA is TGTGCCAGCAGTTACTCGAATGAGAGGCAAACTGAAGCTTTCTTT. Translated: CASSYSNERQTEAFF.

V and J are TRBV2 and TRBJ2-7, with TRBD2 matching over 8 bases. The germline gives CDR1 SNHLY, CDR2 FYNNEI. This CDR3 contains 14 residues. V shed 8 bases and J 0 bases; nucleotides not matched to a gene: 6. CDR3 amino acids: CASRWTSFSYEQYF. The DNA for the CDR3 is TGTGCCAGCCGTTGGACTAGCTTCTCCTACGAGCAGTACTTC. The whole variable domain, remainder taken from reference TRBV2 and TRBJ2-7, is EPEVTQTPSHQVTQMGQEVILRCVPISNHLYFYWYRQILGQKVEFLVSFYNNEISEKSEIFDDQFSVERPDGSNFTLKIRSTKLEDSAMYFCASRWTSFSYEQYFGPGTRLTVT.

The rearrangement uses TRBV19 and TRBJ1-3; D unresolved. The germline V gene encodes CDR1 LNHDA and CDR2 SQIVND (reference sequence). The V gene lost 6 bases and the J gene lost 1 base, with 13 bases spanning the gap. The CDR3 is made up of 15 amino acids. Here the CDR3 DNA reads TGTGCCAGTAGCAGCCTGGGCGTATCTGGAAACACCATATATTTT. Translating it yields CASSSLGVSGNTIYF.

This chain joins TRBV5-6 and TRBJ2-7; maybe TRBD1 (7 bases). Germline assignment: CDR1 SGHDT and CDR2 YYEEEE. V was clipped by 4 bases and J by 2 bases, with 22 bases between them. CDR3 length: 17 residues. CDR3 region: CASSLYRGGALPYEQYF. CDR3 bases: TGTGCCAGCAGCCTATACAGGGGAGGTGCCCTTCCCTACGAGCAGTACTTC.

The rearrangement links TRBV6-5 to TRBJ1-3; D unresolved. The germline V gene has CDR1 MNHEY and CDR2 SVGAGI. The CDR3 is made up of 14 amino acids. V was trimmed by 6 bases and J by 8 bases, leaving 17 bases between them. The CDR3 sequence: CASRERWGGDTIYF. The DNA for the CDR3 is TGTGCCAGCAGGGAACGTTGGGGAGGAGACACCATATATTTT.

The rearrangement links TRBV10-1 to TRBJ1-2, with TRBD1 as a possible D gene (6 bases). V lost 4 bases to trimming and J lost 8 bases, with 14 bases between them. CDR1 WNHNN and CDR2 SYGVQD come from the germline V gene (reference sequence). The CDR3 runs 13 residues. This CDR3 is CASSASQGQGYTF. CDR3 bases: TGCGCCAGCAGTGCCTCACAGGGCCAAGGCTACACCTTC.

V usage is TRBV20-1 and J usage is TRBJ1-2; D gene unclear. The V and J ends lost 5 bases and 5 bases respectively, with 3 bases between them. The germline CDR1 and CDR2 sequences are DFQATT and SNEGSKA (reference sequence). The CDR3 is 9 amino acids. The CDR3 bases are TGCAGTGCTCTATATGGCTACACCTTC. Protein product: CSALYGYTF.

This chain links TRBV29-1 with TRBJ1-5; the D gene is possibly TRBD1 (5 bases). Germline V CDR1 and CDR2: SQVTM, ANQGSEA. Trimming removed 5 bases from V and 1 base from J, with 12 bases in between. The CDR3 has 14 amino acids. This chain's CDR3 is CSVPSGDSNQPQHF. The CDR3 DNA reads TGCAGCGTTCCCTCGGGGGACAGCAATCAGCCCCAGCATTTT.

The CDR3 coding sequence is TGCGCCAGCAGCCTGTATATGAGTCAGGGGGGCGTCTCTTACGAGCAGTACTTC. Residues: CASSLYMSQGGVSYEQYF. The chain recombines TRBV4-3 with TRBJ2-7, with a tentative D call TRBD1 (7 bases). This CDR3 is 18 amino acids long. V lost 4 bases to trimming and J lost 4 bases, with 26 bases between them. The V gene's germline CDR1 is LGHNA and CDR2 YSLEER.

The chain recombines TRBV5-1 with TRBJ1-3; TRBD1 might be the D (6 bases). The V gene's germline CDR1 is SGHRS and CDR2 YFSETQ. Trimming removed 3 bases at V and 8 bases at J, with 15 bases between. The CDR3 is 14 residues long. CDR3 in DNA: TGCGCCAGCAGCTCCGGGACACCCGGGGACACCATATATTTT. Its protein is CASSSGTPGDTIYF.

V and J are TRBV15 and TRBJ1-2, with 8 positions matching TRBD1. V gave up 0 bases and J gave up 5 bases; unmatched junction bases: 5. The V gene's germline CDR1 is LNHNV and CDR2 YYDKDF (reference sequence). The CDR3 totals 15 residues. As DNA, the CDR3 is TGTGCCACCAGCAGAGAGACAGGGGTTGAGTATGGCTACACCTTC. Protein product: CATSRETGVEYGYTF.

The V and J genes are TRBV9 and TRBJ1-4; 9 bases align to TRBD1. The CDR3 totals 17 residues. The ends lost 0 bases at V and 7 bases at J; junction bases unmatched: 10. CDR1 and CDR2 (germline): SGDLS, YYNGEE. The chain's CDR3 is CASSVGSTGGRSEKLFF. CDR3 sequence (DNA): TGTGCCAGCAGCGTAGGTTCTACAGGGGGCCGTAGTGAAAAACTGTTTTTT.

CDR3 sequence reads: CASSYFGTGGNEQFF. In nucleotides, the CDR3 is TGTGCCAGCAGTTATTTCGGGACAGGGGGCAATGAGCAGTTCTTC. This sequence joins TRBV6-5 and TRBJ2-1, with 11 nucleotides matching TRBD1. Germline CDR1 MNHEY, CDR2 SVGAGI. V was clipped by 3 bases and J by 6 bases; unmatched bases: 4. The CDR3 length is 15 residues.

Concerning this clone itself: Germline is not matched at one junction end, which may reflect a read error. The chain employs TRBV7-7 and TRBJ2-5; a possible D gene is TRBD2 (6 bases). There are 13 residues in the CDR3. Germline-derived CDR1 and CDR2 are SSHAT and FNYEAQ (reference sequence). In nucleotides, the CDR3 is TGTGCTAGCAGCTTACTAGCTCAAGAGACCCAGTACTTC. This codes for CASSLLAQETQYF.

This clone was seen only once. The rearrangement joins TRBV4-2 to TRBJ1-4; D might be TRBD1 (6 bases). Trimming stripped 0 bases from V and 7 bases from J, with 12 bases between. Germline CDR1 is LGHNA and CDR2 is YNFKEQ. The CDR3 extends over 15 amino acids. The CDR3 sequence is CASSQDRRGSEKLFF. CDR3 bases: TGTGCCAGCAGCCAAGATCGCAGGGGATCTGAAAAACTGTTTTTT.

This clone is a singleton in its sample. V usage is TRBV5-4 and J usage is TRBJ1-1, with TRBD1 as a possible D gene (5 bases). The V end lost 4 bases, the J end lost 1 base, and 11 bases lay between the germline ends. The CDR3 is 14 amino acids. Germline V gene lookup returns CDR1 SGHNT and CDR2 YYREEE (reference sequence). The CDR3 reads CASSQDIQNTEAFF. CDR3 sequence (DNA): TGTGCCAGCAGCCAGGACATCCAGAACACTGAAGCTTTCTTT.

The rearrangement joins TRBV18 to TRBJ2-7; 7 bases are a match to TRBD2. The CDR3 has 16 residues. The V gene end was trimmed by 0 bases and the J gene end by 4 bases; junction bases not matched to a gene: 9. The V gene's germline CDR1 is KGHSH and CDR2 LQKENI. The CDR3 DNA follows: TGTGCCAGCTCACCACCCCAAGCGGGGTTAGGATACGAGCAGTACTTC. Residues: CASSPPQAGLGYEQYF.

This clone came up once. This sequence joins TRBV7-9 and TRBJ1-4, with 7 bases fitting TRBD1. This CDR3 is built from 16 residues. CDR1 and CDR2 (germline): SEHNR, FQNEAQ (reference sequence). J was trimmed by 5 bases and V by 6 bases; bases with no gene match: 12. The CDR3 protein is CASSFISGTENEKLFF. The CDR3 DNA reads TGTGCCAGCAGTTTTATCTCCGGGACAGAGAATGAAAAACTGTTTTTT.